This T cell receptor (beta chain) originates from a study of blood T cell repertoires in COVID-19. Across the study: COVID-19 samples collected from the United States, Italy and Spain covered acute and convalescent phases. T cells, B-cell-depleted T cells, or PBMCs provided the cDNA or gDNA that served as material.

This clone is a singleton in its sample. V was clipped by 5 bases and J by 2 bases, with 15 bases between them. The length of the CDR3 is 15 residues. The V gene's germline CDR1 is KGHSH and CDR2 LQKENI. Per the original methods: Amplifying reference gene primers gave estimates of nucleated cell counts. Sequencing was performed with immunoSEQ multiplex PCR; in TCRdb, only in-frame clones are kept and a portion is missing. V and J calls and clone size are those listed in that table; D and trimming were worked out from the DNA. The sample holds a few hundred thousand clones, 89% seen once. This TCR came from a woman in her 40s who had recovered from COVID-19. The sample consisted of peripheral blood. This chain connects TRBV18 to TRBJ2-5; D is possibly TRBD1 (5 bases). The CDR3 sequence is CASSSGKDTQETQYF. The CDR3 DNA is TGTGCCAGCTCATCAGGGAAGGACACACAAGAGACCCAGTACTTC. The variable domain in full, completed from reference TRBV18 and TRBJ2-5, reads NAGVMQNPRHLVRRRGQEARLRCSPMKGHSHVYWYRQLPEEGLKFMVYLQKENIIDESGMPKERFSAEFPKEGPSILRIQQVVRGDSAAYFCASSSGKDTQETQYFGPGTRLLVL.